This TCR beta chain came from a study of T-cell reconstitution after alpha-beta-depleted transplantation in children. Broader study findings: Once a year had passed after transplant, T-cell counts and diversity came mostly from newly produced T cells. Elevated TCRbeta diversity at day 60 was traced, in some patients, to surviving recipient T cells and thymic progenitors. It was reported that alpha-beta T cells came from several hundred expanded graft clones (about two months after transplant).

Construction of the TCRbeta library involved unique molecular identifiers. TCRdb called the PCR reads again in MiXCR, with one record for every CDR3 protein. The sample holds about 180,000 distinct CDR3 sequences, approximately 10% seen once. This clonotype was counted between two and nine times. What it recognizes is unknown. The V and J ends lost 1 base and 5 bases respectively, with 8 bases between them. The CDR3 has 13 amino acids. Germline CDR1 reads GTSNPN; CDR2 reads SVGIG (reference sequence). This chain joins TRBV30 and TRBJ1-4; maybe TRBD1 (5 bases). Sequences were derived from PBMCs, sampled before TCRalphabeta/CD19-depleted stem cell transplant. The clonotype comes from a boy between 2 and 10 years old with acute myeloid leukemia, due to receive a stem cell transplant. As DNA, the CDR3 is TGTGCCTGGAGTGCAGGGCCCAATGAAAAACTGTTTTTT. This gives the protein CAWSAGPNEKLFF.